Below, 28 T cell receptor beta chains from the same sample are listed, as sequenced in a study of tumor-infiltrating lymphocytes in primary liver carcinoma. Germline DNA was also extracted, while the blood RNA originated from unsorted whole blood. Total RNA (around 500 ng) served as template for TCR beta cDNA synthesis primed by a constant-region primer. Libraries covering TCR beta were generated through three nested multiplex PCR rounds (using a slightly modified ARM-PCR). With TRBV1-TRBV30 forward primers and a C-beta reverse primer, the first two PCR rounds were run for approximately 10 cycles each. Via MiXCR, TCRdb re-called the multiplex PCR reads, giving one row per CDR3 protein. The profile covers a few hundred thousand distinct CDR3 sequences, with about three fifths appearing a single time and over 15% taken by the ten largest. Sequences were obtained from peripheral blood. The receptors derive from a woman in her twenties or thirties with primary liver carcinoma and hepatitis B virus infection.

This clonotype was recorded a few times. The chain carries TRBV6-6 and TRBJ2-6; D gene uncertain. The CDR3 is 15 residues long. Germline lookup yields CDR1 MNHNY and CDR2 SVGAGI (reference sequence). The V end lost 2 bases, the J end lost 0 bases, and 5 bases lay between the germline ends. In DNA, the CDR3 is TGTGCCAGCAGTTACGTTAGCTCTGGGGCCAACGTCCTGACTTTC. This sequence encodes CASSYVSSGANVLTF.

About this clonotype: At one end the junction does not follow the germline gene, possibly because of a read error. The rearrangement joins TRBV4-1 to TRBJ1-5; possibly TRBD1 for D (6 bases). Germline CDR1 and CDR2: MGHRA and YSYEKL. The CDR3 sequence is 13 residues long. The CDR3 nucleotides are TGCACCAGCAGTCCAACAGGGAATCAGCCCCAGCATTTT. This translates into CTSSPTGNQPQHF.

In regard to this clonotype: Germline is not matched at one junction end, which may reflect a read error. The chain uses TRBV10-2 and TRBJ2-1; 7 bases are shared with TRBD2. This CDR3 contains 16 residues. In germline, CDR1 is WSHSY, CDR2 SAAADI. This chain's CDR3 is CASSESGGSQGNEQSF. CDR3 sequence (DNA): TGCGCCAGCAGTGAATCGGGCGGGAGTCAAGGAAATGAGCAGTCCTTC.

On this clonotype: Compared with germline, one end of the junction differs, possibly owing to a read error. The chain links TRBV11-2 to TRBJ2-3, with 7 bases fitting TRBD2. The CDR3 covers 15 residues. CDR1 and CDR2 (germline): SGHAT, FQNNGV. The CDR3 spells CASNLDRGEADTQYF. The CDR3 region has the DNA TGTGCCAGCAACTTAGATCGGGGGGAGGCAGATACACAGTATTTT.

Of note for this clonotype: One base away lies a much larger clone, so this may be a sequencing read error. CDR3 DNA: TGTGCCAGCAGAGAAGGAGGGATCACCTACGAGCAGTACTTC. Translation: CASREGGITYEQYF. V gene TRBV6-1 combines with J gene TRBJ2-7; possible D gene TRBD2, 6 bases. This CDR3 comprises 14 residues. Germline values: CDR1 MNHNS, CDR2 SASEGT.

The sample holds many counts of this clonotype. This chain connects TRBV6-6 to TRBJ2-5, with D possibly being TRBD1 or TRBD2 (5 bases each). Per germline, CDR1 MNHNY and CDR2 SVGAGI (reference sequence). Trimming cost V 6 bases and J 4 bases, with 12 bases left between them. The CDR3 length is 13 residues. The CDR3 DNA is TGTGCCAGCAGATCCGGGACGGTAGAGACCCAGTACTTC. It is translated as CASRSGTVETQYF.

DNA for the CDR3: TGTGCCAGCAGTTACCTAGGCAATGAGCAGTTCTTC. The encoded protein is CASSYLGNEQFF. J is TRBJ2-1 and V is TRBV6-2 or TRBV6-3; D remains ambiguous. Germline CDR1 and CDR2: MNHEY and SVGEGT. Trimming pared 2 bases from V and 6 bases from J, leaving 5 bases between. This CDR3 spans 12 amino acids.

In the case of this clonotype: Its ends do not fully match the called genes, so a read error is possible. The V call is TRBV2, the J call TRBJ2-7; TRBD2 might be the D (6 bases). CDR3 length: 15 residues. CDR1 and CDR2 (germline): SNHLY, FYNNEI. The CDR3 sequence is CASSEGTPPLYEQNF. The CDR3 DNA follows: TGTGCCAGCAGTGAGGGGACTCCACCTCTCTACGAGCAGAACTTC.

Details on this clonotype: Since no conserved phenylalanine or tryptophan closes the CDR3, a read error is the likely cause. CDR3 amino acids: CASSPRTSGLYEAQYL. The CDR3 DNA reads as TGTGCCAGCAGCCCGCGGACTAGCGGGTTGTATGAGGCCCAGTACCTC. J is TRBJ2-5 and V is TRBV11-2, with 11 bases lining up with TRBD2. The CDR3 is made up of 16 amino acids. V shed 5 bases and J 9 bases; nucleotides not matched to a gene: 14. Per germline, CDR1 SGHAT and CDR2 FQNNGV.

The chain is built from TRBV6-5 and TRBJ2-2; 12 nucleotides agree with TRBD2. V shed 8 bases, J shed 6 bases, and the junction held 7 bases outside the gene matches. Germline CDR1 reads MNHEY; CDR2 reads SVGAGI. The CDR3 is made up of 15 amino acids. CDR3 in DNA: TGTGCCAGCGAGTGGAGACTAGCGGGAGCCGGGGAGCTGTTTTTT. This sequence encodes CASEWRLAGAGELFF.

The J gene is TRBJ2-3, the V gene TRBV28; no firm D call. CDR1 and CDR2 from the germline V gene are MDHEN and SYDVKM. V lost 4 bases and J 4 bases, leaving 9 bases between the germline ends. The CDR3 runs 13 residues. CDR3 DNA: TGTGCCAGCAGTTCCCCGTTTCCAGATACGCAGTATTTT. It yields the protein CASSSPFPDTQYF.

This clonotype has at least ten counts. CDR3 DNA: TGCGCCAGCAGCCTCGGCGCTAGCCATAATTCACCCCTCCACTTT. Translated: CASSLGASHNSPLHF. The chain is built from TRBV4-1 and TRBJ1-6; no clear D gene. V was shortened by 4 bases and J by 5 bases, with 12 bases between the two germline ends. Germline CDR1 and CDR2: MGHRA and YSYEKL. This CDR3 contains 15 residues.

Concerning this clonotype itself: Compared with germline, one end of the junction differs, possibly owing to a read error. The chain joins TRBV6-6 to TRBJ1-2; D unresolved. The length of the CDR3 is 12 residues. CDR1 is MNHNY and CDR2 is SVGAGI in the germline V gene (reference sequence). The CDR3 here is CTSSLTRRIYTF. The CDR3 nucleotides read TGTACCAGCAGCCTAACCCGGAGAATCTACACCTTC.

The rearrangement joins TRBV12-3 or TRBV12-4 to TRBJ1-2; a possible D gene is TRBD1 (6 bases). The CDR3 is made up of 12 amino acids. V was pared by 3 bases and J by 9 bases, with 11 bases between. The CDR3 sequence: CASSFRGNSYTF. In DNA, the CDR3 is TGTGCCAGCAGTTTCAGGGGAAATAGCTACACCTTC.

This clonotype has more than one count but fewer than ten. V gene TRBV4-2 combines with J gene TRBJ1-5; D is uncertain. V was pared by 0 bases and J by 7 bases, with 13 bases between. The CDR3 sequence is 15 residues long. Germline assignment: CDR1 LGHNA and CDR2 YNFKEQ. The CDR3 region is CASSQEPRYSQPQHF. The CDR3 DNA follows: TGTGCCAGCAGCCAAGAACCCCGGTATTCGCAGCCCCAGCATTTT.

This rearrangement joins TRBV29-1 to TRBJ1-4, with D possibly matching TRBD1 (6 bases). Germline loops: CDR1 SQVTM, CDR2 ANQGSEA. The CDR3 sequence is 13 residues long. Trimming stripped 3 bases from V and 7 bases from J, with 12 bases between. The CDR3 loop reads CSVDEGGGEKLFF. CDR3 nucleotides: TGCAGCGTTGATGAAGGGGGGGGTGAAAAACTGTTTTTT.

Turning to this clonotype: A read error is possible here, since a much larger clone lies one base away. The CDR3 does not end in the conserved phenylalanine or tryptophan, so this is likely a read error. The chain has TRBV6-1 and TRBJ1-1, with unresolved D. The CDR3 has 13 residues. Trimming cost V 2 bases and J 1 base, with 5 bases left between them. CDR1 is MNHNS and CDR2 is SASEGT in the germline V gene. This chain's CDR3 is CASSERGNTEAFL. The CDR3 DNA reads TGTGCCAGCAGTGAAAGAGGGAACACTGAAGCTTTCCTT.

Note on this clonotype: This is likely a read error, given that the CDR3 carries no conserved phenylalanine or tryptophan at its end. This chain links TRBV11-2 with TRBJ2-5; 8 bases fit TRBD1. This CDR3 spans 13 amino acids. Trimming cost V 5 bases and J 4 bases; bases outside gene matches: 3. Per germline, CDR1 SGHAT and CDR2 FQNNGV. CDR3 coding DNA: TGTGCCAGCAGCACTGACAGGGGAGAGACCCAGTACCTC. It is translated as CASSTDRGETQYL.

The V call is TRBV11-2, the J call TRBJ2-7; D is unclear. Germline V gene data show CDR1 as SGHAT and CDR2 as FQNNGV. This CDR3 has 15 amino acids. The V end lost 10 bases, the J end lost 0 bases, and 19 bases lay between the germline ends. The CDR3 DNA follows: TGTGCCAACGCCCCCGCGGCGGTACTCTCCTACGAGCAGTACTTC. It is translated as CANAPAAVLSYEQYF.

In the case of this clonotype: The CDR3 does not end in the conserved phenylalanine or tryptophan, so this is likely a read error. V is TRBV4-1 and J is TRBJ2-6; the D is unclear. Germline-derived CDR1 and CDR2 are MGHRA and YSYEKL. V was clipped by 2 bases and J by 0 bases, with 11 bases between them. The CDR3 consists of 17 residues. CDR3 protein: CASSQSQTSSGANVLTL. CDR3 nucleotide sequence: TGCGCCAGCAGCCAATCACAAACAAGCTCTGGGGCCAACGTCCTGACTCTC.

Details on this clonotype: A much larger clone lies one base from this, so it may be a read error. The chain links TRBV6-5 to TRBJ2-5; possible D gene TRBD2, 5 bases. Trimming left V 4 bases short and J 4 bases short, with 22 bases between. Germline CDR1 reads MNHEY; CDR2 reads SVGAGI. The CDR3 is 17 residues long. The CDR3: CASSFSFLVGVRETQYF. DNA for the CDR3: TGTGCCAGCAGTTTTTCTTTCCTAGTGGGAGTTCGAGAGACCCAGTACTTC.

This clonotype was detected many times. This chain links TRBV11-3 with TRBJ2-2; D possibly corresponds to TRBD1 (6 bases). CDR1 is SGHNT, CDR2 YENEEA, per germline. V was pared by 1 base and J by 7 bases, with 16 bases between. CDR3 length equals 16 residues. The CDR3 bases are TGTGCCAGCAGCTTAGCAGTCTCGGTGGACAGCGGGGAGCTGTTTTTT. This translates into CASSLAVSVDSGELFF.

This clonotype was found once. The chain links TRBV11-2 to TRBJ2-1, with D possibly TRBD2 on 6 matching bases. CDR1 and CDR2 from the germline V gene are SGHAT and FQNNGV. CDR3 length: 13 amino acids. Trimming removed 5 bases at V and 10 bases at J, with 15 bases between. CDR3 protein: CASSDSSGLEQFF. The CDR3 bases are TGTGCCAGCAGCGATAGTAGCGGCCTCGAGCAGTTCTTC.

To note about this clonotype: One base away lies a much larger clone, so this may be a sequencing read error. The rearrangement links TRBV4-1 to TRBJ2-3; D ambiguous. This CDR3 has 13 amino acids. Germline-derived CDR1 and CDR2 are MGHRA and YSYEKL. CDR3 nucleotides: TGCGCCAGCAGCCCAGACCAGTCAGATACGCACTATTTT. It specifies CASSPDQSDTHYF.

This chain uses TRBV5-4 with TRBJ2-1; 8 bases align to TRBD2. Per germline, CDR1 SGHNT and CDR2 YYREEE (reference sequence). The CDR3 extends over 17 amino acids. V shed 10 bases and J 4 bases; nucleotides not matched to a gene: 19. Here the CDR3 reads CAGSSGSGISKYNEQFF. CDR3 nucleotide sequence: TGTGCCGGCTCGTCGGGTAGCGGGATTTCCAAATACAATGAGCAGTTCTTC. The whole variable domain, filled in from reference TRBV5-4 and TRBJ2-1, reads ETGVTQSPTHLIKTRGQQVTLRCSSQSGHNTVSWYQQALGQGPQFIFQYYREEENGRGNFPPRFSGLQFPNYSSELNVNALELDDSALYLCAGSSGSGISKYNEQFFGPGTRLTVL.

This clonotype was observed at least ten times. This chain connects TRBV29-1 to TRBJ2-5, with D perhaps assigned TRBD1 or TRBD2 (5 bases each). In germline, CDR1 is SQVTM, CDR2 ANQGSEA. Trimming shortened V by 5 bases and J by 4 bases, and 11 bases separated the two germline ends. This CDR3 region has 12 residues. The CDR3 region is CSVWGNRETQYF. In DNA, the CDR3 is TGCAGCGTTTGGGGGAACCGAGAGACCCAGTACTTC.

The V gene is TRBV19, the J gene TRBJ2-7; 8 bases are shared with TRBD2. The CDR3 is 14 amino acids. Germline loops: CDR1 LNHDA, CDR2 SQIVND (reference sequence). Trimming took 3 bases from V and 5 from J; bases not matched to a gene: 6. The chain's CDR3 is CASSIGGRYDEQYF. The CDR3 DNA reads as TGTGCCAGTAGTATCGGCGGGAGGTACGACGAGCAGTACTTC.

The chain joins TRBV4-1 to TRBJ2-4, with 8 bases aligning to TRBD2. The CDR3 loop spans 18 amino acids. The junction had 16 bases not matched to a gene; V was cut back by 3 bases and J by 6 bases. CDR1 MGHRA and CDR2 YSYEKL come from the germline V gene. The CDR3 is CASSQDPSREGRGNIQYF. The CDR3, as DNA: TGCGCCAGCAGCCAGGATCCGAGTCGGGAGGGCCGAGGAAACATTCAGTACTTC.